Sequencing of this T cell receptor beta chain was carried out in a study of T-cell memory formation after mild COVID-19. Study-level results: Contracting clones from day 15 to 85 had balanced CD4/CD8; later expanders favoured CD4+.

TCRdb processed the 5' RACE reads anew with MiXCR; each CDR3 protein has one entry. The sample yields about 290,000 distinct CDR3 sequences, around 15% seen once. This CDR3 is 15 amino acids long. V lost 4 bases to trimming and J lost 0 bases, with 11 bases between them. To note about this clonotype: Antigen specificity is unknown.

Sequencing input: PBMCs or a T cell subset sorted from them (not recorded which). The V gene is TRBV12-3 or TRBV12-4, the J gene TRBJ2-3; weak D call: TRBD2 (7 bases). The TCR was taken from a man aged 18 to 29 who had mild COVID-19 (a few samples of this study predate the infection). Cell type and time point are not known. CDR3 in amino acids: CASSSWGGSTDTQYF. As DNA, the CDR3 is TGTGCCAGCAGTTCGTGGGGGGGCAGCACAGATACGCAGTATTTT.